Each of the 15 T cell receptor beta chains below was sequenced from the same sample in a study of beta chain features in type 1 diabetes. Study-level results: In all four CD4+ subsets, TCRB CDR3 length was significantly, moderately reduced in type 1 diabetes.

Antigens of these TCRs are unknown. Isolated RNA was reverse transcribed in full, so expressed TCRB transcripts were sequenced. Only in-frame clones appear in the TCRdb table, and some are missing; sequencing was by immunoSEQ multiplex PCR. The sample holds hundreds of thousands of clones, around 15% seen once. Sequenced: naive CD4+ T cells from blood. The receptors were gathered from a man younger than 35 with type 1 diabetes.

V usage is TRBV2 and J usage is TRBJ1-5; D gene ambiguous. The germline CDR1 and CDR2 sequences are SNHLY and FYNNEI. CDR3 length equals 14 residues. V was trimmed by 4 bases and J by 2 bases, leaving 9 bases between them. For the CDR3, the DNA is TGTGCCAGCAGTGGGGTGTTTGGCAATCAGCCCCAGCATTTT. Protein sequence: CASSGVFGNQPQHF.

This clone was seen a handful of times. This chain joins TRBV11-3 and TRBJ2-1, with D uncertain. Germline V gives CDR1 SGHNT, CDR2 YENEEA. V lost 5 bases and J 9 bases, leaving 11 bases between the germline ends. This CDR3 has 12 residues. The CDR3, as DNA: TGTGCCAGCAGCCCCGGTCCTTTTGAGCAGTTCTTC. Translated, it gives CASSPGPFEQFF.

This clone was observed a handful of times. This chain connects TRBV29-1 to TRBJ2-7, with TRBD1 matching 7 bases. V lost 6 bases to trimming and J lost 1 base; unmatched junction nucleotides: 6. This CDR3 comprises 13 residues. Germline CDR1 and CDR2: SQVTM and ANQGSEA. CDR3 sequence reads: CSVTDRASYEQYF. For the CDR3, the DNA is TGCAGCGTCACCGACAGGGCATCCTACGAGCAGTACTTC.

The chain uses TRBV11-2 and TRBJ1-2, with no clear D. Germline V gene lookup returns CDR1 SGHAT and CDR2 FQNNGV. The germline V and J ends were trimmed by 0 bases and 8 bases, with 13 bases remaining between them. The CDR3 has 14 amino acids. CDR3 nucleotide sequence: TGTGCCAGCAGCTTAGATGGGGTAACGGGCGGCTACACCTTC. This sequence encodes CASSLDGVTGGYTF.

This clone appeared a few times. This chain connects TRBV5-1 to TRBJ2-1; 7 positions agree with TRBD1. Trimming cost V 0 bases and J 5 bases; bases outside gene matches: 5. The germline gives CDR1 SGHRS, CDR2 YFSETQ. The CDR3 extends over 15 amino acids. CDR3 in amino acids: CASSLEQGPNNEQFF. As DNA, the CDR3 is TGCGCCAGCAGCTTGGAACAGGGGCCGAACAATGAGCAGTTCTTC.

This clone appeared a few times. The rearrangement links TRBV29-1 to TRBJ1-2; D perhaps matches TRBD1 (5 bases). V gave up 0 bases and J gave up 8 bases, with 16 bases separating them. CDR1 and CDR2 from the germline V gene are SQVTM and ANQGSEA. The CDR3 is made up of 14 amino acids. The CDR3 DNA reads TGCAGCGTTGAAGATCGGGGCTGGCGCGCAGGCTACACCTTC. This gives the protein CSVEDRGWRAGYTF.

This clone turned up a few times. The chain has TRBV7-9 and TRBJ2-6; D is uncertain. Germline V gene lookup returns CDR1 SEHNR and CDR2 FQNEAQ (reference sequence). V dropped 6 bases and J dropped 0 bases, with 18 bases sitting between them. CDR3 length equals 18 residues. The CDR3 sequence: CASRSTGPTHSGANVLTF. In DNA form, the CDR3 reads TGTGCCAGCAGATCCACGGGCCCGACCCACTCTGGGGCCAACGTCCTGACTTTC.

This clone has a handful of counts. The CDR3 DNA reads as TGTGCCAGCAGCGTAGGAGGGGCGGTTTTCGGTGGCTACACCTTC. Translation: CASSVGGAVFGGYTF. The chain carries TRBV9 and TRBJ1-2; D possibly corresponds to TRBD1 (5 bases). Trimming took 0 bases from V and 7 from J, leaving 16 bases between them. Germline assignment: CDR1 SGDLS and CDR2 YYNGEE. This CDR3 has 15 residues.

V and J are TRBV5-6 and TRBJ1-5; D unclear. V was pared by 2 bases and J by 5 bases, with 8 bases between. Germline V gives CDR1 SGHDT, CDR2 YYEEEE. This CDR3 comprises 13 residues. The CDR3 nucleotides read TGTGCCAGCAGCTTCTCGGAGGATCAGCCCCAGCATTTT. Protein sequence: CASSFSEDQPQHF.

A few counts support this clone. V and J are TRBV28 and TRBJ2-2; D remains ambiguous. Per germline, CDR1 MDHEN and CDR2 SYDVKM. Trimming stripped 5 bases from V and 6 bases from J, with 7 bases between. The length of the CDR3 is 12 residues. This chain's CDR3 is CASSPWSGELFF. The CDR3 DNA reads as TGTGCCAGCAGTCCCTGGTCCGGGGAGCTGTTTTTT.

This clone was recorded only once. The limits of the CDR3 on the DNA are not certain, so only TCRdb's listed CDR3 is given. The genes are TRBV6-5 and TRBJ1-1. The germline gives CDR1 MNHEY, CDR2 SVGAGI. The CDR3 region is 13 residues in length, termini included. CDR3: CASSSSGEGEAFF.

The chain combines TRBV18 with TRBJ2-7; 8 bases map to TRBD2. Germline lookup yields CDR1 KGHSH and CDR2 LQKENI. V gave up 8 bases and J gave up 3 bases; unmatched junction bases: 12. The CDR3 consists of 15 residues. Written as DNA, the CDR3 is TGTGCCAGCGCACTGAGTGCGGGGGGTGTCTACGAGCAGTACTTC. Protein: CASALSAGGVYEQYF.

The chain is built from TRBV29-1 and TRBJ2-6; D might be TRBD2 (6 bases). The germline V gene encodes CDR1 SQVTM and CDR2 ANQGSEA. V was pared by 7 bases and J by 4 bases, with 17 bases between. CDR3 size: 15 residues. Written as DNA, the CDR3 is TGCAGCGCCAGCTGGGGGAGGTCGGGGGCCAACGTCCTGACTTTC. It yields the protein CSASWGRSGANVLTF.

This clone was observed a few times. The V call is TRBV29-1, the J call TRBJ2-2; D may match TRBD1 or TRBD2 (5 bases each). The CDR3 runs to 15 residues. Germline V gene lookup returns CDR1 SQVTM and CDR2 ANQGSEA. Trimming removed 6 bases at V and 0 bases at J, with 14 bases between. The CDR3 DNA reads TGCAGCGTCGAGGGGTTAGGGGCGAACACCGGGGAGCTGTTTTTT. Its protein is CSVEGLGANTGELFF.

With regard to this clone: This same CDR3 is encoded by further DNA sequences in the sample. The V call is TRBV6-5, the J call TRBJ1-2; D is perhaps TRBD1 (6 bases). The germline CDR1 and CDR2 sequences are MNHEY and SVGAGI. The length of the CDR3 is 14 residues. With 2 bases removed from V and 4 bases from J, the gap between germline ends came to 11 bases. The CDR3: CASSYTGQSYGYTF. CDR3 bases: TGTGCCAGCAGTTACACAGGGCAGAGCTATGGCTACACCTTC.